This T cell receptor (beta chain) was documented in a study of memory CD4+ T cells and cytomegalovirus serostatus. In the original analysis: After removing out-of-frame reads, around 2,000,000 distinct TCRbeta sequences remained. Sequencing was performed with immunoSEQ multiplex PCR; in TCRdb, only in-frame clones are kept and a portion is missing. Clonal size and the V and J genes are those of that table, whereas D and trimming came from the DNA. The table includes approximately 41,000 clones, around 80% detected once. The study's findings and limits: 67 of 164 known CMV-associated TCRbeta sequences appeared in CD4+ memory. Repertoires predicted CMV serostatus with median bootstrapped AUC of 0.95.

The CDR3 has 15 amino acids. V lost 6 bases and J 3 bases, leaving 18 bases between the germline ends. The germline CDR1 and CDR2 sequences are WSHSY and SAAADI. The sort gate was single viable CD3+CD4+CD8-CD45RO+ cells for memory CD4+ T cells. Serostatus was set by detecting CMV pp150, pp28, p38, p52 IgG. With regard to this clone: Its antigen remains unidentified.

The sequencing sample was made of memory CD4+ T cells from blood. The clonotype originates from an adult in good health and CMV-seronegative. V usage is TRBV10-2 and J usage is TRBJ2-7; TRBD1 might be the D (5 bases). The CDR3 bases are TGCGCCAGCAGCGCCCACAGGACCTTTTTCTACGAGCAGTACTTC. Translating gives CASSAHRTFFYEQYF.